One sample yielded the 28 T cell receptor beta chains listed below, sequenced in a study of blood T cell repertoires in COVID-19. Repertoires were generated with immunoSEQ multiplex PCR, while TCRdb's copy carries only in-frame clones and drops some. The sample records approximately 360,000 clones, nearly 90% being singletons. Specimen: peripheral blood. The source is a young man with active or convalescent COVID-19.

V usage is TRBV7-2 and J usage is TRBJ1-5; TRBD1 agrees at 9 bases. Germline V gene data show CDR1 as SGHTA and CDR2 as FQGNSA. The CDR3 is 14 residues long. Germline trimming cut 2 bases from V and 7 bases from J; bases unmatched to any gene: 3. CDR3: CASSLQTGGQPQHF. In DNA, the CDR3 is TGTGCCAGCAGCTTACAAACAGGGGGCCAGCCCCAGCATTTT.

The chain is built from TRBV27 and TRBJ1-2; the D gene is possibly TRBD1 (6 bases). Trimming removed 1 base at V and 5 bases at J, with 14 bases between. The CDR3 covers 15 residues. Looked up from germline, CDR1 is MNHEY and CDR2 is SMNVEV (reference sequence). For the CDR3, the DNA is TGTGCCAGCAGTTTATACCCCAGCAGGGGATATGGCTACACCTTC. Translation gives CASSLYPSRGYGYTF.

The V call is TRBV19, the J call TRBJ1-2; unclear D gene. CDR1 LNHDA and CDR2 SQIVND come from the germline V gene (reference sequence). V lost 9 bases to trimming and J lost 5 bases, with 22 bases between them. This CDR3 is built from 15 residues. The CDR3, as DNA: TGTGCCAGCTCCTTATCCGGCCGCGGGCCTTATGGCTACACCTTC. It encodes CASSLSGRGPYGYTF.

This clone was observed a single time. The chain is built from TRBV9 and TRBJ2-3, with 11 bases identical to TRBD2. Germline loops: CDR1 SGDLS, CDR2 YYNGEE. Trimming took 4 bases from V and 3 from J; bases not matched to a gene: 10. This CDR3 is 17 amino acids long. CDR3 protein: CASSKIGGTSGTDTQYF. In nucleotides, the CDR3 is TGTGCCAGCAGCAAAATAGGCGGGACTAGCGGTACAGATACGCAGTATTTT.

The chain is built from TRBV5-1 and TRBJ2-5; TRBD2 agrees at 11 bases. Germline trimming cut 0 bases from V and 2 bases from J; bases unmatched to any gene: 3. The CDR3 spans 16 residues. Germline CDR1 is SGHRS and CDR2 is YFSETQ. DNA of the CDR3: TGCGCCAGCAGCTTGGGTCTAGCGGGGGGTCAAGAGACCCAGTACTTC. Protein: CASSLGLAGGQETQYF.

The chain has TRBV28 and TRBJ1-3; 8 bases fit TRBD1. Germline assignment: CDR1 MDHEN and CDR2 SYDVKM. Unmatched junction bases numbered 7, after V lost 8 bases and J lost 4 bases. The CDR3 spans 14 residues. This chain's CDR3 is CASDPDRVGNTIYF. The CDR3 DNA sequence: TGTGCCAGCGACCCGGACAGGGTCGGAAACACCATATATTTT.

The chain couples TRBV15 to TRBJ2-1; no clear D. V dropped 5 bases and J dropped 1 base, with 6 bases sitting between them. This CDR3 comprises 13 residues. Per germline, CDR1 LNHNV and CDR2 YYDKDF (reference sequence). The CDR3 DNA reads TGTGCCACCAGCCCACAGTCCTACAATGAGCAGTTCTTC. Encoded protein: CATSPQSYNEQFF.

The chain combines TRBV30 with TRBJ2-3, with 10 bases aligning to TRBD2. Germline V gene data show CDR1 as GTSNPN and CDR2 as SVGIG (reference sequence). With V trimmed by 2 bases and J by 2 bases, 7 bases remained unmatched. CDR3 length: 16 amino acids. CDR3 loop: CAWSQKAGGTTDTQYF. CDR3 nucleotide sequence: TGTGCCTGGAGTCAAAAAGCGGGGGGGACCACAGATACGCAGTATTTT.

The gene calls are TRBV11-2 and TRBJ2-3; 7 bases are shared with TRBD2. Per the germline V gene, CDR1 is SGHAT and CDR2 is FQNNGV. The CDR3 has 16 amino acids. The V and J ends lost 1 base and 0 bases, in that order; junction bases with no gene match: 4. CDR3 bases: TGTGCCAGCAGCTTAGTGCGGGGGTCTAGCACAGATACGCAGTATTTT. Translated: CASSLVRGSSTDTQYF.

This clone was found a few times. The chain couples TRBV6-5 to TRBJ1-5; D call uncertain. CDR3 size: 13 residues. CDR1 is MNHEY, CDR2 SVGAGI, per germline. V lost 4 bases, J lost 3 bases, and 7 bases lay in between. The CDR3 coding sequence is TGTGCCAGCAGTTCTGTCCCCAATCAGCCCCAGCATTTT. Residues: CASSSVPNQPQHF.

V usage is TRBV24-1 and J usage is TRBJ2-1, with D perhaps TRBD2 (5 bases). Trimming took off 1 base at V and 3 bases at J, with 9 bases between the two ends. The CDR3 is 15 amino acids. Germline V gives CDR1 KGHDR, CDR2 SFDVKD. In DNA form, the CDR3 reads TGTGCCACCAGTGATTTTAAGACTAACTACAATGAGCAGTTCTTC. Amino acid sequence: CATSDFKTNYNEQFF.

The chain has TRBV19 and TRBJ1-1; 7 bases match TRBD1. This CDR3 has 12 residues. V gave up 4 bases and J gave up 7 bases; unmatched junction bases: 3. Looked up from germline, CDR1 is LNHDA and CDR2 is SQIVND (reference sequence). In DNA form, the CDR3 reads TGTGCCAGTAGTAGGGGACAGCTTGAAGCTTTCTTT. Its translation: CASSRGQLEAFF.

The V gene is TRBV6-5, the J gene TRBJ1-6, with 8 positions matching TRBD1. V dropped 6 bases and J dropped 6; count of bases not matched to a gene: 7. The CDR3 totals 15 residues. Looked up from germline, CDR1 is MNHEY and CDR2 is SVGAGI. The CDR3 protein is CASRPPTGVNSPLHF. CDR3 in DNA: TGTGCCAGCAGACCCCCGACAGGGGTTAATTCACCCCTCCACTTT.

This clone has a single count. The CDR3 DNA reads TGTGCCACACAGGGGGGGACCTACGAGCAGTACTTC. It codes for CATQGGTYEQYF. The chain recombines TRBV24-1 with TRBJ2-7, with D perhaps matching TRBD1 (8 bases). Germline V CDR1 and CDR2: KGHDR, SFDVKD. The CDR3 has 12 amino acids. Trimming stripped 10 bases from V and 2 bases from J, with 11 bases between.

The chain uses TRBV6-5 and TRBJ2-1; TRBD1 might be the D (6 bases). This CDR3 is 15 amino acids long. Germline loops: CDR1 MNHEY, CDR2 SVGAGI. The germline V and J ends were trimmed by 6 bases and 0 bases, with 12 bases remaining between them. Here the CDR3 reads CASRPDRPSYNEQFF. Written as DNA, the CDR3 is TGTGCCAGCAGACCTGACAGGCCCTCCTACAATGAGCAGTTCTTC.

In DNA, the CDR3 is TGTGCCAGCAGCTTGGCGGCTGAGGCTGGAGCAACTAATGAAAAACTGTTTTTT. As protein: CASSLAAEAGATNEKLFF. This chain links TRBV5-4 with TRBJ1-4; D gene unclear. Germline V lookup: CDR1 SGHNT, CDR2 YYREEE (reference sequence). This CDR3 is 18 amino acids long. Trimming pared 0 bases from V and 0 bases from J, leaving 15 bases between. The whole variable domain, remainder taken from reference TRBV5-4 and TRBJ1-4, is ETGVTQSPTHLIKTRGQQVTLRCSSQSGHNTVSWYQQALGQGPQFIFQYYREEENGRGNFPPRFSGLQFPNYSSELNVNALELDDSALYLCASSLAAEAGATNEKLFFGSGTQLSVL.

This clone appeared once. The chain joins TRBV4-3 to TRBJ2-2; tentatively, D is TRBD1 (5 bases). The CDR3 totals 16 residues. With 0 bases removed from V and 6 bases from J, the gap between germline ends came to 14 bases. Germline lookup yields CDR1 LGHNA and CDR2 YSLEER. CDR3 sequence reads: CASSQDSAGRSGELFF. CDR3 DNA: TGCGCCAGCAGCCAAGATTCGGCAGGGCGGTCCGGGGAGCTGTTTTTT.

The J gene is TRBJ1-3, the V gene TRBV3-1 (or the pseudogene TRBV3-2); no definite D call. The CDR3 contains 14 residues. V was clipped by 1 base and J by 4 bases, with 8 bases between them. Germline CDR1 LGHDT, CDR2 YNNKEL (reference sequence). The CDR3 DNA sequence: TGTGCCAGCAGCCAAGCAGGTGTCGGAAACACCATATATTTT. Amino acids: CASSQAGVGNTIYF.

In DNA form, the CDR3 reads TGTGCCACCAGCAGAGACACGGCAGGGGGCGGGAATGAGCAGTTCTTC. Translated, it gives CATSRDTAGGGNEQFF. This sequence joins TRBV15 and TRBJ2-1, with 8 nucleotides matching TRBD1. There are 16 residues in the CDR3. V shed 0 bases and J 7 bases; nucleotides not matched to a gene: 8. Germline CDR1 reads LNHNV; CDR2 reads YYDKDF (reference sequence). Filled out from reference TRBV15 and TRBJ2-1, the complete variable domain reads DAMVIQNPRYQVTQFGKPVTLSCSQTLNHNVMYWYQQKSSQAPKLLFHYYDKDFNNEADTPDNFQSRRPNTSFCFLDIRSPGLGDTAMYLCATSRDTAGGGNEQFFGPGTRLTVL.

This clone has more than one count but fewer than ten. J is TRBJ1-5 and V is TRBV28, with unresolved D. V was shortened by 5 bases and J by 0 bases, with 5 bases between the two germline ends. This CDR3 region has 13 residues. Germline lookup yields CDR1 MDHEN and CDR2 SYDVKM. CDR3 sequence (DNA): TGTGCCAGCAGTCCTACTAGCAATCAGCCCCAGCATTTT. It is translated as CASSPTSNQPQHF.

This chain uses TRBV7-9 with TRBJ2-7; D is possibly TRBD1 (6 bases). The V end lost 5 bases, the J end lost 3 bases, and 17 bases lay between the germline ends. Germline V gene lookup returns CDR1 SEHNR and CDR2 FQNEAQ (reference sequence). The CDR3 runs to 15 residues. The CDR3 region is CASSKIGQPSYEQYF. Written as DNA, the CDR3 is TGTGCCAGCAGCAAAATTGGACAGCCAAGCTACGAGCAGTACTTC.

The chain employs TRBV7-6 and TRBJ1-2; D remains unclear. In germline, CDR1 is SGHVS, CDR2 FNYEAQ. The CDR3 consists of 13 residues. The V gene lost 3 bases and the J gene lost 6 bases, with 11 bases spanning the gap. This CDR3 reads CASSFVGRNGYTF. In DNA form, the CDR3 reads TGTGCCAGCAGCTTCGTCGGGAGGAATGGCTACACCTTC. Supplemented by reference TRBV7-6 and TRBJ1-2, the full variable domain reads GAGVSQSPRYKVTKRGQDVALRCDPISGHVSLYWYRQALGQGPEFLTYFNYEAQQDKSGLPNDRFSAERPEGSISTLTIQRTEQRDSAMYRCASSFVGRNGYTFGSGTRLTVV.

V is TRBV27 and J is TRBJ1-5; TRBD1 agrees at 7 bases. V lost 2 bases to trimming and J lost 2 bases; unmatched junction nucleotides: 3. The CDR3 is 15 amino acids. The germline V gene encodes CDR1 MNHEY and CDR2 SMNVEV (reference sequence). The CDR3 region has the DNA TGTGCCAGCAGTTTAACAGGGGTTGGCAATCAGCCCCAGCATTTT. It encodes CASSLTGVGNQPQHF.

In its sample, this clone was seen once. The rearrangement joins TRBV5-6 to TRBJ2-1; D is possibly TRBD1 (5 bases). Trimming cost V 4 bases and J 6 bases, with 17 bases left between them. CDR1 is SGHDT, CDR2 YYEEEE, per germline. This CDR3 is 15 amino acids long. The CDR3 sequence is CASSPMTESGNEQFF. CDR3 bases: TGTGCCAGCAGCCCTATGACAGAATCAGGCAATGAGCAGTTCTTC. The whole variable domain, filled in from reference TRBV5-6 and TRBJ2-1, reads DAGVTQSPTHLIKTRGQQVTLRCSPKSGHDTVSWYQQALGQGPQFIFQYYEEEERQRGNFPDRFSGHQFPNYSSELNVNALLLGDSALYLCASSPMTESGNEQFFGPGTRLTVL.

The chain uses TRBV3-1 (or the pseudogene TRBV3-2) and TRBJ1-1; unclear D gene. The CDR3 has 13 amino acids. Germline CDR1 reads LGHDT; CDR2 reads YNNKEL (reference sequence). V gave up 4 bases and J gave up 9 bases, with 15 bases separating them. The CDR3 DNA follows: TGTGCCAGCAGCCCCCTGTTGGCCCCGCAAGCTTTCTTT. As protein: CASSPLLAPQAFF.

This chain links TRBV7-3 with TRBJ1-1; D perhaps matches TRBD1 (6 bases). The V end lost 5 bases, the J end lost 4 bases, and 17 bases lay between the germline ends. Germline V lookup: CDR1 SGHTA, CDR2 FQGTGA. CDR3 size: 15 residues. The CDR3 bases are TGTGCCAGCAGCCTCCCTTTTGGGGGCACCACTGAAGCTTTCTTT. As protein: CASSLPFGGTTEAFF. Combining the CDR3 with reference TRBV7-3 and TRBJ1-1 gives the whole variable domain GAGVSQTPSNKVTEKGKYVELRCDPISGHTALYWYRQSLGQGPEFLIYFQGTGAADDSGLPNDRFFAVRPEGSVSTLKIQRTERGDSAVYLCASSLPFGGTTEAFFGQGTRLTVV.

The V call is TRBV2, the J call TRBJ2-7; D may be TRBD1 (5 bases). This CDR3 contains 16 residues. Trimming left V 5 bases short and J 2 bases short, with 19 bases between. CDR1 and CDR2 (germline): SNHLY, FYNNEI. The CDR3 region has the DNA TGTGCCAGCAGTCCAGCAGGGCCAAGAAATGCCTACGAGCAGTACTTC. Its protein is CASSPAGPRNAYEQYF.

The rearrangement links TRBV9 to TRBJ1-1, with 7 bases that match TRBD1. The CDR3 is 13 amino acids. V shed 3 bases, J shed 12 bases, and the junction held 11 bases outside the gene matches. Germline CDR1 reads SGDLS; CDR2 reads YYNGEE. The CDR3 DNA reads TGTGCCAGCAGCGAACGTGATGGGACAGACCCTTTCTTT. Its protein product is CASSERDGTDPFF.